The rows below give T cell receptor beta chains drawn from one sample of a study of cytomegalovirus exposure and HLA in healthy donors. Generated by immunoSEQ multiplex PCR, the TCRdb table keeps only in-frame clones and is missing some. The data show over 110,000 clones, with roughly 81% seen just once and over 1.1% held by the top ten. Sequenced input: PBMCs. Receptors originate from a woman between 25 and 40 years old in good health and CMV-seronegative. Both conserved end residues are part of each CDR3. Some rows mark clone size as missing; the rest say once, few, many or name a class of expanded clone.

TRBV9 NA CASSVGTGFGNTIYF
TRBV2 once CASSSRGGIFHEQYF
TRBV18 NA CASSSGTGGSEQYF
TRBV28 NA CASSLPMRGGETQYF
TRBV2 NA CASSGQGTDTQYF
TRBV11-2 few CASSLDFHTGQYF
TRBV6-5 few CASSPPTGAEAFF
TRBV19 NA CASSPPFRDRGYGYTF
TRBV2 NA CASAGISGNTIYF
TRBV29-1 NA CSVHRALTGELFF
TRBV9 NA CASSLVGSYNEQFF
TRBV2 NA CASNVDRATYEQYF
TRBV27 NA CASSFFSDVGESSYNEQFF
TRBV18 NA CASSPGQRILNTGELFF
TRBV4-2 NA CASSQEGQGDYGYTF
TRBV7-9 NA CASSLLGQIQNTEAFF
TRBV7-9 NA CASSPIYEQYF
TRBV4-2 few CASSQVGGRTQETQYF
TRBV10-3 NA CAISDPRENYEQYF
TRBV5-1 NA CASSRFTGQQNTEAFF
TRBV4-2 NA CASSQRPGGAYNEQFF
TRBV5-4 NA CASSPGLAGAISTDTQYF
TRBV6-1 once CASSEQTGTGYGYTF
TRBV9 NA CASSEGTDAYNEQFF
TRBV10-3 few CAISSKGMPISPLHF
TRBV28 NA CASSESDRGVYGYTF
TRBV5-6 NA CASSSGLAGSGDTQYF
TRBV18 NA CASSPSTSNYNEQFF
TRBV7-9 NA CASSPPTGPYEQYF
TRBV6-1 NA CASRTQRSYEQYF
TRBV28 NA CASRWRETYGYTF
TRBV19 NA CASSMPGVRDNEQFF
TRBV6-1 NA CASDDRGRGETQYF
TRBV6-5 NA CASSSTGAEAFF
TRBV9 NA CASSVGSGTGVTGGELFF